The 14 T cell receptor beta chains given below trace back to one sample, sequenced in a study of tumor and adjacent non-tumor tissue in lung cancer. A modified ARM-PCR protocol with three rounds of nested PCR amplified TCRbeta. TCRdb processed the multiplex PCR reads anew with MiXCR; each CDR3 protein has one entry. The sample shows some 200,000 distinct CDR3 sequences, about 76% of them seen only once. This sample's RNA came from whole unsorted tissue. Specimen: lung tumor tissue. The source of these receptors is a man in his sixties with non-small cell lung cancer.

Concerning this clonotype itself: A much larger clonotype is one base distant, so this may be a read error. J is TRBJ2-7 and V is TRBV5-5; the D is unclear. The J call may not be correct, given that the DNA end is closer to TRBJ2-1. There are 11 residues in the CDR3. Germline V gene sequence: CDR1 SGHKS, CDR2 YYEKEE (reference sequence). Here the CDR3 reads CASSITYEQFF. For the CDR3, the DNA is TGTGCCAGCAGCATAACCTACGAGCAGTTCTTC.

The chain has TRBV28 and TRBJ1-6; D remains unclear. Germline loops: CDR1 MDHEN, CDR2 SYDVKM. The CDR3 extends over 15 amino acids. Trimming cost V 6 bases and J 0 bases, with 9 bases left between them. The CDR3 reads CASRTRSSYNSPLHF. In DNA form, the CDR3 reads TGTGCCAGCAGGACCAGGAGCTCCTATAATTCACCCCTCCACTTT.

The chain employs TRBV4-2 and TRBJ1-5; weak D call: TRBD2 (6 bases). The DNA matches TRBJ2-3 better at its end, which makes the J call doubtful. The CDR3 runs 15 residues. Germline CDR1 LGHNA, CDR2 YNFKEQ. CDR3 amino acids: CASSQELTSNQPQYF. DNA of the CDR3: TGTGCCAGCAGCCAAGAGCTCACTAGCAATCAGCCCCAGTATTTT.

A few counts support this clonotype. Its ends do not fully match the called genes, so a read error is possible. This sequence joins TRBV6-2 or TRBV6-3 and TRBJ1-1; no definite D call. CDR1 and CDR2 from the germline V gene are MNHEY and SVGEGT. This CDR3 region has 14 residues. CDR3 protein: CTSSYLYGNTEAFF. Here the CDR3 DNA reads TGTACCAGCAGCTACCTCTACGGGAACACTGAAGCTTTCTTT.

On this clonotype: A much larger clone differs from this one at a single base, so this may be a read error. The chain is built from TRBV20-1 and TRBJ1-1; no definite D call. V was clipped by 7 bases and J by 7 bases, with 10 bases between them. The CDR3 is 10 residues long. Germline V lookup: CDR1 DFQATT, CDR2 SNEGSKA (reference sequence). The CDR3 loop reads CSVNRVEAFF. CDR3 DNA sequence: TGCAGTGTTAATAGGGTTGAAGCTTTCTTT.

This clonotype has only a few counts. The rearrangement joins TRBV4-2 to TRBJ2-2; D remains ambiguous. Trimming removed 6 bases from V and 3 bases from J, with 11 bases in between. Germline CDR1 LGHNA, CDR2 YNFKEQ. The CDR3 sequence is 14 residues long. The CDR3 DNA reads as TGTGCCAGCAGTGACCGGGCGGACACCGGGGAGCTGTTTTTT. Translated, it gives CASSDRADTGELFF.

With regard to this clonotype: A much bigger clone sits one base away, suggesting this may be a read error. V usage is TRBV29-1 and J usage is TRBJ2-6; D uncertain. Germline lookup yields CDR1 SQVTM and CDR2 ANQGSEA. Trimming stripped 6 bases from V and 0 bases from J, with 6 bases between. The CDR3 loop spans 13 amino acids. CDR3 protein: CSVAVSGANVLTF. The DNA of the CDR3 is TGCAGCGTGGCAGTCTCTGGGGCCAACGTCCTGACTTTC.

This rearrangement joins TRBV29-1 to TRBJ2-5, with 8 positions matching TRBD2. There are 15 residues in the CDR3. The V gene's germline CDR1 is SQVTM and CDR2 ANQGSEA. The trim removed 5 bases at V and 1 base at J, leaving 9 bases unmatched. CDR3 region: CSVKQSGGAQETQYF. DNA for the CDR3: TGCAGCGTTAAACAGTCGGGGGGGGCCCAAGAGACCCAGTACTTC.

About this clonotype itself: This may be a read error: a much more frequent sequence differs by one nucleotide. The chain recombines TRBV6-2 or TRBV6-3 with TRBJ1-2, with a tentative D call TRBD1 (5 bases). Germline V gives CDR1 MNHEY, CDR2 SVGEGT. The CDR3 loop spans 16 amino acids. This CDR3 is CASSYSTGLPNYGYAF. CDR3 DNA sequence: TGTGCCAGCAGTTACTCGACGGGGCTCCCTAACTATGGCTACGCCTTC.

Only a few counts were recorded for this clonotype. The genes are TRBV5-4 and TRBJ2-1; D may be TRBD1 (5 bases). V was pared by 0 bases and J by 0 bases, with 10 bases between. Germline CDR1 SGHNT, CDR2 YYREEE (reference sequence). The CDR3 covers 16 residues. This CDR3 is CASSLAHRSSYNEQFF. CDR3 DNA sequence: TGTGCCAGCAGCTTGGCCCACAGGAGCTCCTACAATGAGCAGTTCTTC.

As concerns this clonotype: One end of the junction varies from germline; a read error may be responsible. This chain connects TRBV29-1 to TRBJ2-3, with D perhaps matching TRBD1 or TRBD2 (5 bases each). The germline CDR1 and CDR2 sequences are SQVTM and ANQGSEA. The CDR3 sequence is 12 residues long. CDR3 bases: TGTAGCGTTGAAGTAGCAGGGACTACGCAGTATTTT. It yields the protein CSVEVAGTTQYF.

As concerns this clonotype: Being one base from a much bigger clone, this may be a read error. CDR3 DNA sequence: TGTGTCAGCAGTCGAACCCAGGACAGTGCCTACAATGAGCAGTTCTTC. It codes for CVSSRTQDSAYNEQFF. The chain uses TRBV6-1 and TRBJ2-1, with D possibly being TRBD1 (6 bases). Germline CDR1 and CDR2: MNHNS and SASEGT. The CDR3 loop spans 16 amino acids.

The chain links TRBV5-8 to TRBJ1-2; a weak D match, TRBD1 (6 bases). CDR1 SGHTS and CDR2 YDEGEE come from the germline V gene. The CDR3 consists of 14 residues. Trimming removed 5 bases at V and 0 bases at J, with 11 bases between. CDR3 protein: CASSFYRANYGYTF. The CDR3 DNA is TGTGCCAGCAGTTTTTACAGGGCTAACTATGGCTACACCTTC.

The count of this clonotype is one. Being one base from a much bigger clone, this may be a read error. The rearrangement joins TRBV20-1 to TRBJ1-5; D perhaps matches TRBD1 (5 bases). The CDR3 consists of 14 residues. Germline CDR1 DFQATT, CDR2 SNEGSKA (reference sequence). CDR3 amino acids: CSAPKGTSGQPQQF. The DNA of the CDR3 is TGCAGTGCGCCTAAGGGGACGTCTGGGCAGCCCCAGCAATTT.